Shown below are 9 T cell receptor beta chains from a single sample sequenced in a study of CD8+CD57+ T cells in acquired aplastic anemia. TCR beta VDJ combinations and CDR3 sequences were profiled from genomic DNA. TCRdb reprocessed the reads with MiXCR, giving one entry per CDR3 protein. The data contain around 180,000 distinct CDR3 sequences, 50% to 75% of them singletons. Sequenced material: sorted CD4+, CD8+, or CD8+CD57+ T cells (not recorded which) from PBMCs. The receptors shown here come from a human donor in good health.

This clonotype was seen ten or more times. V is TRBV5-4 and J is TRBJ1-4, with unresolved D. V was trimmed by 4 bases and J by 0 bases, leaving 10 bases between them. Germline V lookup: CDR1 SGHNT, CDR2 YYREEE (reference sequence). The CDR3 consists of 15 residues. The chain's CDR3 is CASSSRASTNEKLFF. CDR3 coding DNA: TGTGCCAGCAGCAGCCGGGCCTCAACTAATGAAAAACTGTTTTTT.

This clonotype was recorded many times. V is TRBV29-1 and J is TRBJ1-2, with D possibly TRBD1 on 5 matching bases. There are 11 residues in the CDR3. Germline CDR1 and CDR2: SQVTM and ANQGSEA. V was shortened by 8 bases and J by 5 bases, with 12 bases between the two germline ends. CDR3 in DNA: TGCAGCACGGGACTCAATTATGGCTACACCTTC. This encodes CSTGLNYGYTF.

This clonotype was seen repeatedly, ten times or more. V usage is TRBV20-1 and J usage is TRBJ2-7; TRBD2 matches 11 bases. CDR3 length: 16 amino acids. V lost 1 base and J lost 2; bases outside the gene matches: 7. Per the germline V gene, CDR1 is DFQATT and CDR2 is SNEGSKA (reference sequence). CDR3 coding DNA: TGCAGTGCTAGAGGCAGACTAGCGGGAAACACCTACGAGCAGTACTTC. It codes for CSARGRLAGNTYEQYF.

The V call is TRBV6-5, the J call TRBJ2-7, with 7 bases fitting TRBD2. Germline V lookup: CDR1 MNHEY, CDR2 SVGAGI. J lost 0 bases, V lost 8 bases, and 7 bases had no gene match. This CDR3 has 14 amino acids. CDR3 region: CASWEGSSSYEQYF. The CDR3 DNA is TGTGCCAGCTGGGAGGGCAGTAGCTCCTACGAGCAGTACTTC.

The chain combines TRBV7-3 with TRBJ2-3; TRBD1 is a possible D gene (5 bases). Trimming shortened V by 5 bases and J by 11 bases, and 20 bases separated the two germline ends. Per the germline V gene, CDR1 is SGHTA and CDR2 is FQGTGA. The CDR3 extends over 14 amino acids. The CDR3 sequence: CASSPLGAYNEQYF. CDR3 sequence (DNA): TGTGCCAGCAGCCCCCTAGGGGCCTACAATGAGCAGTATTTT.

This clonotype was seen repeatedly, ten times or more. V and J are TRBV20-1 and TRBJ2-1; D is unclear. Between the trimmed V and J ends, which lost 0 bases and 2 bases, there was a span of 8 bases. This CDR3 has 14 residues. Germline CDR1 and CDR2: DFQATT and SNEGSKA (reference sequence). The CDR3 sequence: CSARDLAPYNEQFF. The CDR3 DNA follows: TGCAGTGCTAGAGATCTTGCACCCTACAATGAGCAGTTCTTC.

The table lists this clonotype with many counts. The rearrangement uses TRBV25-1 and TRBJ2-3; D is unresolved. With 5 bases removed from V and 4 bases from J, the gap between germline ends came to 13 bases. The germline V gene has CDR1 MGHDK and CDR2 SYGVNS. The CDR3 sequence is 14 residues long. CDR3 sequence reads: CASSLSSGADTQYF. For the CDR3, the DNA is TGTGCCAGCAGTTTGTCCTCCGGAGCAGATACGCAGTATTTT. The variable domain in full, with the rest retrieved from reference TRBV25-1 and TRBJ2-3, is EADIYQTPRYLVIGTGKKITLECSQTMGHDKMYWYQQDPGMELHLIHYSYGVNSTEKGDLSSESTVSRIRTEHFPLTLESARPSHTSQYLCASSLSSGADTQYFGPGTRLTVL.

V and J are TRBV24-1 and TRBJ2-5, with 10 bases aligning to TRBD2. The CDR3 contains 16 residues. Trimming cost V 4 bases and J 1 base; bases outside gene matches: 5. The germline V gene encodes CDR1 KGHDR and CDR2 SFDVKD. The CDR3 reads CATSDRASGGQETQYF. DNA of the CDR3: TGTGCCACCAGTGACAGAGCTAGCGGGGGCCAAGAGACCCAGTACTTC.

This chain joins TRBV9 and TRBJ1-2, with D unresolved. The CDR3 is 15 amino acids. V was clipped by 0 bases and J by 7 bases, with 16 bases between them. CDR1 is SGDLS, CDR2 YYNGEE, per germline. In DNA form, the CDR3 reads TGTGCCAGCAGCGTAGGTTCATCCGCAATTGGTGGCTACACCTTC. It codes for CASSVGSSAIGGYTF.